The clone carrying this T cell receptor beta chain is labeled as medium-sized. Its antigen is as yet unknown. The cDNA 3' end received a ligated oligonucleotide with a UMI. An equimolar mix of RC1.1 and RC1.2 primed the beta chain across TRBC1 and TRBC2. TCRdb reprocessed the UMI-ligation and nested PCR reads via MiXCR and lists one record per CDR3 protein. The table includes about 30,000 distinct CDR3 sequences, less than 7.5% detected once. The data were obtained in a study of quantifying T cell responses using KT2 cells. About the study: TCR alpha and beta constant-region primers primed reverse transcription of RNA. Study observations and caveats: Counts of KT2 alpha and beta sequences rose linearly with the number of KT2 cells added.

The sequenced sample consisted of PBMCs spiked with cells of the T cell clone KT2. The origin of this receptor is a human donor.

This chain's CDR3 is CASRISSARSYEQYF. The CDR3 DNA is TGTGCCAGCAGAATTTCTAGCGCTCGCTCCTACGAGCAGTACTTC. V gene TRBV2 combines with J gene TRBJ2-7, with a weak D call TRBD2 (6 bases). CDR1 is SNHLY and CDR2 is FYNNEI in the germline V gene. V was shortened by 6 bases and J by 0 bases, with 15 bases between the two germline ends. CDR3 length: 15 residues.